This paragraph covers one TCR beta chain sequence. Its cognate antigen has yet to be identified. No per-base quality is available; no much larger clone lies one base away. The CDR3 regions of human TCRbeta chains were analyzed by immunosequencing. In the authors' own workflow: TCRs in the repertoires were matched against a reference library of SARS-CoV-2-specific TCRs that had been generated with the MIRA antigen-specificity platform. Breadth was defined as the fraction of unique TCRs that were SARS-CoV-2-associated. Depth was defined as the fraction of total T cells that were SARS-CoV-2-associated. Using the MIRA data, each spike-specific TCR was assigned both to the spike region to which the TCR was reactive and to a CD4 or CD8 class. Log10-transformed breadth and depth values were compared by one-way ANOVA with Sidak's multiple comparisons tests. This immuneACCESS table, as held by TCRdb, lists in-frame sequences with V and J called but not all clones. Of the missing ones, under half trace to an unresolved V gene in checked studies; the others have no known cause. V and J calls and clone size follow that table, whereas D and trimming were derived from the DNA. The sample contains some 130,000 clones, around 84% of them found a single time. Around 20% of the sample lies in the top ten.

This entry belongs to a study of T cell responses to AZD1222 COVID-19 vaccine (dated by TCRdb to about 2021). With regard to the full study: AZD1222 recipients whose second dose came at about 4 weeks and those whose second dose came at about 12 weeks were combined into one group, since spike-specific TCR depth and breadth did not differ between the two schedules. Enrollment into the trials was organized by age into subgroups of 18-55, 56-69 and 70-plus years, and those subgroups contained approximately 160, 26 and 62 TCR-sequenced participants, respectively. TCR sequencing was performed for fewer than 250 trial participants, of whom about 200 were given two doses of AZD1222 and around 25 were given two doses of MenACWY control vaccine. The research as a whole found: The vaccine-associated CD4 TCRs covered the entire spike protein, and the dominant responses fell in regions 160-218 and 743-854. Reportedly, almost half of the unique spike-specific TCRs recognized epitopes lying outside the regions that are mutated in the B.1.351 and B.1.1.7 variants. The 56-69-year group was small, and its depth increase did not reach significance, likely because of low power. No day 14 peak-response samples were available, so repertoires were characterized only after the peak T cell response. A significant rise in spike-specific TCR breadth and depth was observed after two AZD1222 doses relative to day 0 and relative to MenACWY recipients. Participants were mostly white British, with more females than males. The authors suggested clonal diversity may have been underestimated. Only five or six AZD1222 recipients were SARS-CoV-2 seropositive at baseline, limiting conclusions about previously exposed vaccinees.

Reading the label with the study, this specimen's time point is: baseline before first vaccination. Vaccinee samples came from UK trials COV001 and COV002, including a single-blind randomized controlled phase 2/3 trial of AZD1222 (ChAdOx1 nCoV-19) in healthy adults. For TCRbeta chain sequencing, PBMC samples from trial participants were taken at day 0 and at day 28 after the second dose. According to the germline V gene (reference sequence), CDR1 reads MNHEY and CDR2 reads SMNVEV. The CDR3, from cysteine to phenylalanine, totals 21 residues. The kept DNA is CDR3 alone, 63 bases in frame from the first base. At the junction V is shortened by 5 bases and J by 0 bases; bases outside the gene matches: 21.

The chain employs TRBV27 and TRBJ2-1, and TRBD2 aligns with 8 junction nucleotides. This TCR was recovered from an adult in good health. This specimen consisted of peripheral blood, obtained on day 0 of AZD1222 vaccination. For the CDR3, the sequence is CASSPPFWEAGGSSSYNEQFF. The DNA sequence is TGTGCCAGCAGTCCCCCCTTCTGGGAGGCGGGGGGCTCCTCCTCCTACAATGAGCAGTTCTTC.